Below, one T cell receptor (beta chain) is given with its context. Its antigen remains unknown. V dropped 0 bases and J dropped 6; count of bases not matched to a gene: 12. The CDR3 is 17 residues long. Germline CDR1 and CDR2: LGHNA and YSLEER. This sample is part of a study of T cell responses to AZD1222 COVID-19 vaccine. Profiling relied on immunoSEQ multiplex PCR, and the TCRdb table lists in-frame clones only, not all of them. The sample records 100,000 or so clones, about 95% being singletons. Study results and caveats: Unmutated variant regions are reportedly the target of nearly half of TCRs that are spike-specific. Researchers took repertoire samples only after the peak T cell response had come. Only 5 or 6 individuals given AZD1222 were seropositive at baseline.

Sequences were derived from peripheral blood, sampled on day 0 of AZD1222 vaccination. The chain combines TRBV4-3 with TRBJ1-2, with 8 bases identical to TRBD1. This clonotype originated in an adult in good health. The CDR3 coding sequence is TGCGCCAGCAGCCAAGAACCAGGGGGCGCGGGGCTGGATGGCTACACCTTC. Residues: CASSQEPGGAGLDGYTF.